This is a list of T cell receptor beta chains from one sample in a study of cytotoxic CD8 clonotypes in ibrutinib-treated CLL. The repertoire was sequenced with immunoSEQ multiplex PCR; TCRdb's copy has only in-frame clones and lacks some. This table has some 200,000 clones, nearly 80% appearing once. The material sequenced was PBMCs, taken after 12 months of ibrutinib treatment. These receptors all stem from a human donor with chronic lymphocytic leukemia. CDR3s include the opening cysteine and the closing phenylalanine or tryptophan. Each record gives: V gene, J gene, D gene, clone size, CDR3 protein, CDR3 DNA. The D gene is left open where the match is weak. Rows give clone size only sometimes, using once, few, many, or a class for an expanded clone.

TRBV2	TRBJ2-1	.	.	CASSDPGIQFF	TGTGCCAGCAGCGACCCCGGGATCCAGTTCTTC
TRBV6-5	TRBJ1-1	.	.	CASSRPPGTEAFF	TGTGCCAGCAGTCGACCCCCTGGGACTGAAGCTTTCTTT
TRBV5-4	TRBJ2-7	.	.	CASSLAGQTVYEQYF	TGTGCCAGCAGCTTGGCCGGACAAACAGTCTACGAGCAGTACTTC
TRBV11-2	TRBJ1-1	.	.	CASSLVINVPEAFF	TGTGCCAGCAGCTTGGTCATAAACGTCCCTGAAGCTTTCTTT
TRBV5-1	TRBJ2-7	.	.	CASSLEGGYYEQYF	TGCGCCAGCAGCTTGGAGGGGGGATACTACGAGCAGTACTTC
TRBV27	TRBJ2-7	.	.	CASSPMTSLYEQYF	TGTGCCAGCAGTCCGATGACGTCGCTCTACGAGCAGTACTTC
TRBV6-5	TRBJ1-3	TRBD1	.	CASSYYHGQGNTIYF	TGTGCCAGCAGTTACTACCACGGACAGGGCAACACCATATATTTT
TRBV5-1	TRBJ1-1	.	.	CASSWGLGEAFF	TGCGCCAGCAGCTGGGGACTGGGGGAAGCTTTCTTT
TRBV4-2	TRBJ1-1	.	.	CASSQANPEGQMNTEAFF	TGTGCCAGCAGCCAAGCGAATCCAGAAGGACAGATGAACACTGAAGCTTTCTTT
TRBV19	TRBJ2-4	.	.	CASSTRSGKRKNIQYF	TGTGCCAGTAGCACGAGGTCCGGGAAACGTAAAAACATTCAGTACTTC
TRBV7-3	TRBJ1-2	.	.	CASSLTGRDGANYGYTF	TGTGCCAGCAGCTTAACAGGGCGGGACGGAGCTAACTATGGCTACACCTTC
TRBV7-3	TRBJ2-1	TRBD2	.	CASSLTSGGAEQFF	TGTGCCAGCAGCTTAACTAGCGGGGGGGCTGAGCAGTTCTTC
TRBV2	TRBJ1-5	.	.	CASSDRVSQPQHF	TGTGCCAGCAGTGACAGGGTGAGTCAGCCCCAGCATTTT
TRBV11-2	TRBJ1-2	.	few	CASSLDRYGYTF	TGTGCCAGCAGCTTAGATCGGTATGGCTACACCTTC
TRBV7-3	TRBJ2-3	.	.	CASSHGSGGTDTQYF	TGTGCCAGCAGCCACGGGTCAGGGGGCACAGATACGCAGTATTTT
TRBV29-1	TRBJ2-2	TRBD2	.	CSVKREVYTGELFF	TGCAGCGTTAAGCGGGAGGTTTACACCGGGGAGCTGTTTTTT
TRBV28	TRBJ2-7	TRBD2	.	CASSPLAGGAYEQYF	TGTGCCAGCAGTCCACTAGCGGGAGGGGCCTACGAGCAGTACTTC
TRBV18	TRBJ2-7	.	once	CASSPAGSSYEQYF	TGTGCCAGCTCACCGGCGGGGAGCAGTTACGAGCAGTACTTC
TRBV30	TRBJ1-1	TRBD1	.	CALDRGGTEAFF	TGTGCCTTAGACAGGGGCGGCACTGAAGCTTTCTTT
TRBV10-1	TRBJ2-5	TRBD2	.	CASSGLAAQETQYF	TGCGCCAGCAGTGGACTAGCGGCCCAAGAGACCCAGTACTTC
TRBV6-5	TRBJ2-7	.	.	CASSYSTISGKQYF	TGTGCCAGCAGTTACTCGACTATCTCTGGGAAGCAGTACTTC
TRBV15	TRBJ2-6	.	.	CATSTGLSGANVLTF	TGTGCCACCAGCACCGGGCTCTCTGGGGCCAACGTCCTGACTTTC
TRBV19	TRBJ2-6	.	.	CASSKDGSGANVLTF	TGTGCCAGTAGTAAAGACGGCTCTGGGGCCAACGTCCTGACTTTC
TRBV18	TRBJ1-6	TRBD1	many	CASKPTGGINSPLHF	TGTGCCAGCAAACCGACAGGGGGTATTAATTCACCCCTCCACTTT
TRBV6-1	TRBJ2-3	.	.	CASSELGRHTDTQYF	TGTGCCAGCAGTGAGCTGGGGCGCCACACAGATACGCAGTATTTT
TRBV7-9	TRBJ1-2	.	.	CASSFRGIKGSPSNYGYTF	TGTGCCAGCAGCTTTCGGGGGATCAAGGGGTCCCCTTCTAACTATGGCTACACCTTC
TRBV6-4	TRBJ2-1	.	.	CASSRLLGGSEQFF	TGTGCCAGCAGCCGACTCCTAGGCGGTAGTGAGCAGTTCTTC